A selection of T cell receptor beta chains follows, all from one sample in a study of T cells in Graves' hyperthyroidism and ophthalmopathy. TCRdb analysed the multiplex PCR reads with MiXCR anew, one entry per CDR3 protein. Of 600,000 to 650,000 distinct CDR3 sequences in the sample, less than 25% were seen once. Input material: blood. The receptors were sampled from a man aged 30 to 39 with Graves' ophthalmopathy. The conserved cysteine and the conserved F or W are not part of the CDR3 here.

j_call | v_call | cdr3_aa
TRBJ1-1 | TRBV10-1 | ASSETLAAEAF
TRBJ1-5 | TRBV25-1 | ASSEGQLNQPQH
TRBJ2-7 | TRBV5-1 | ASSSASWDRGLYEQY
TRBJ1-1 | TRBV30 | AWDRGWTEAF
TRBJ2-7 | TRBV5-1 | ASSLAGREWNEQY
TRBJ2-5 | TRBV4-1 | ASSQDRASGIGLETQY
TRBJ1-5 | TRBV28 | ASSIDRVTSSNQPQH
TRBJ1-6 | TRBV10-3 | AISEGQGNSYNSPLH
TRBJ2-5 | TRBV11-2 | ASSQASVEETQY
TRBJ2-1 | TRBV11-2 | ASSLVLGLRENEQF
TRBJ2-1 | TRBV19 | ASSRTALSSYNEQF
TRBJ2-3 | TRBV7-9 | ASSPGTSNTDTQY
TRBJ1-4 | TRBV9 | ASSVAPGTGRGKLF
TRBJ2-2 | TRBV24-1 | ATSYDTGELF
TRBJ1-5 | TRBV3-1 | ASSQDRYSNQPQH
TRBJ2-1 | TRBV7-9 | ASSPTGIDEQF
TRBJ1-1 | TRBV20-1 | SAQRTEGTEAF
TRBJ2-7 | TRBV27 | ASRGSAYEQY
TRBJ2-3 | TRBV11-2 | ASSVSGSPTDTQY
TRBJ2-6 | TRBV20-1 | SAVREVTGANVLT
TRBJ2-7 | TRBV2 | ASSERGSGPTYEQY